Listed below are T cell receptor beta chains from one sample, sequenced in a study of beta chain features in type 1 diabetes. The data were produced by immunoSEQ multiplex PCR, yet TCRdb's version contains in-frame clones alone and is incomplete. The sample records roughly 300,000 clones, around 15% being singletons. Sequenced: naive CD4+ T cells from blood. The source is a young man with type 1 diabetes. Each CDR3 is given with its conserved first and last residue. D genes are given only for firm matches. Size tells how often a clone was seen (once, few, many) or the class of an expanded clone, and some rows leave it out.

j_call: TRBJ2-7; d_call: TRBD1; v_call: TRBV5-1; clone_size: NA; cdr3_aa: CASSFSGTGGYEQYF; cdr3_nt: TGCGCCAGCAGCTTCTCCGGGACAGGGGGCTACGAGCAGTACTTC
j_call: TRBJ2-2; d_call: TRBD1; v_call: TRBV30; clone_size: few; cdr3_aa: CAWSPDRGGGIGELFF; cdr3_nt: TGTGCCTGGAGCCCCGACAGGGGAGGAGGTATCGGGGAGCTGTTTTTT
j_call: TRBJ1-1; d_call: NA; v_call: TRBV2; clone_size: NA; cdr3_aa: CASSSDRNTEAFF; cdr3_nt: TGTGCCAGCAGTTCCGACAGGAACACTGAAGCTTTCTTT
j_call: TRBJ1-1; d_call: NA; v_call: TRBV7-2; clone_size: NA; cdr3_aa: CASSLQGSDTEAFF; cdr3_nt: TGTGCCAGCAGTCTACAGGGTTCGGACACTGAAGCTTTCTTT
j_call: TRBJ2-1; d_call: TRBD2; v_call: TRBV28; clone_size: NA; cdr3_aa: CASSQGASGSHEQFF; cdr3_nt: TGTGCCAGCAGCCAAGGGGCTAGCGGGAGCCATGAGCAGTTCTTC
j_call: TRBJ1-1; d_call: NA; v_call: TRBV29-1; clone_size: few; cdr3_aa: CSVEGRGGGTEAFF; cdr3_nt: TGCAGCGTTGAAGGTCGTGGGGGAGGAACTGAAGCTTTCTTT
j_call: TRBJ1-1; d_call: NA; v_call: TRBV18; clone_size: NA; cdr3_aa: CASSPGSQGEAFF; cdr3_nt: TGTGCCAGCTCACCAGGTTCCCAGGGAGAAGCTTTCTTT
j_call: TRBJ2-3; d_call: TRBD2; v_call: TRBV7-2; clone_size: few; cdr3_aa: CASSLVGGGQPDTQYF; cdr3_nt: TGTGCCAGCAGCTTAGTTGGGGGAGGGCAGCCAGATACGCAGTATTTT
j_call: TRBJ1-5; d_call: TRBD1; v_call: TRBV5-1; clone_size: few; cdr3_aa: CASSWTGLEPQHF; cdr3_nt: TGCGCCAGCAGCTGGACAGGGCTAGAGCCCCAGCATTTT
j_call: TRBJ2-3; d_call: NA; v_call: TRBV7-2; clone_size: NA; cdr3_aa: CASSLRSRDTQYF; cdr3_nt: TGTGCCAGCAGCTTGAGGAGCCGAGATACGCAGTATTTT
j_call: TRBJ1-1; d_call: NA; v_call: TRBV28; clone_size: NA; cdr3_aa: CASEGQLNTEAFF; cdr3_nt: TGTGCCAGCGAAGGACAGTTGAACACTGAAGCTTTCTTT
j_call: TRBJ1-4; d_call: TRBD1; v_call: TRBV29-1; clone_size: NA; cdr3_aa: CSAGKTTGGKLFF; cdr3_nt: TGCAGCGCTGGGAAGACGACAGGGGGAAAACTGTTTTTT
j_call: TRBJ1-5; d_call: NA; v_call: TRBV4-3; clone_size: few; cdr3_aa: CASSQQTGGPQHF; cdr3_nt: TGCGCCAGCAGCCAGCAGACAGGTGGGCCCCAGCATTTT
j_call: TRBJ2-7; d_call: NA; v_call: TRBV6-6; clone_size: few; cdr3_aa: CASSYPLDKSYEQYF; cdr3_nt: TGTGCCAGCAGTTACCCTCTGGACAAGTCCTACGAGCAGTACTTC
j_call: TRBJ1-1; d_call: NA; v_call: TRBV7-9; clone_size: NA; cdr3_aa: CASSSRTGRIEAFF; cdr3_nt: TGTGCCAGCAGCTCGCGGACGGGAAGAATTGAAGCTTTCTTT
j_call: TRBJ2-7; d_call: NA; v_call: TRBV5-1; clone_size: few; cdr3_aa: CASSFGRGIDEQYF; cdr3_nt: TGCGCCAGCAGCTTTGGCAGGGGAATTGACGAGCAGTACTTC
j_call: TRBJ2-3; d_call: NA; v_call: TRBV28; clone_size: NA; cdr3_aa: CASSLRGRKFTDTQYF; cdr3_nt: TGTGCCAGCAGCCTGCGGGGGCGGAAGTTCACAGATACGCAGTATTTT
j_call: TRBJ1-2; d_call: NA; v_call: TRBV20-1; clone_size: few; cdr3_aa: CSASDFRGYTF; cdr3_nt: NA
j_call: TRBJ1-2; d_call: NA; v_call: TRBV7-3; clone_size: NA; cdr3_aa: CASSLKATGIGYTF; cdr3_nt: TGTGCCAGCAGCTTAAAGGCCACAGGGATCGGCTACACCTTC
j_call: TRBJ2-5; d_call: TRBD1; v_call: TRBV7-2; clone_size: few; cdr3_aa: CASSKVGGSETQYF; cdr3_nt: TGTGCCAGCAGCAAAGTAGGGGGCTCGGAGACCCAGTACTTC
j_call: TRBJ1-5; d_call: NA; v_call: TRBV6-6; clone_size: NA; cdr3_aa: CASRTGNQPQHF; cdr3_nt: TGTGCCAGCAGGACGGGGAATCAGCCCCAGCATTTT
j_call: TRBJ2-7; d_call: TRBD2; v_call: TRBV10-3; clone_size: NA; cdr3_aa: CAISESTSGRSVYEQYF; cdr3_nt: TGTGCCATCAGTGAGTCAACTAGCGGGAGGTCCGTCTACGAGCAGTACTTC